These 16 T cell receptor beta chains were all obtained from the same sample, sequenced in a study of cytomegalovirus exposure and HLA in healthy donors. With 60 Vbeta and 13 Jbeta primers, the PCR was carried out. Sequencing was performed with immunoSEQ multiplex PCR; in TCRdb, only in-frame clones are kept and a portion is missing. Of approximately 130,000 clones listed, 70% to 85% were seen once; the top ten hold roughly 1.2%. The sequenced sample was PBMCs. All receptors derive from a boy younger than 18 in good health and CMV-seronegative.

The chain has TRBV6-1 and TRBJ2-3, with TRBD2 as a possible D gene (6 bases). The CDR3 extends over 12 amino acids. V was shortened by 8 bases and J by 4 bases, with 10 bases between the two germline ends. Germline V lookup: CDR1 MNHNS, CDR2 SASEGT. The CDR3 DNA reads TGTGCCAGCGGGACTTTAGCAGATACGCAGTATTTT. Protein: CASGTLADTQYF.

CDR3 in amino acids: CASSGERDLAAVYNEQFF. The CDR3 DNA sequence: TGTGCCAGCAGCGGCGAAAGAGACTTAGCTGCGGTTTACAATGAGCAGTTCTTC. The J gene is TRBJ2-1, the V gene TRBV7-2; unclear D gene. This CDR3 contains 18 residues. The germline V and J ends were trimmed by 5 bases and 4 bases, with 24 bases remaining between them. Germline V gene sequence: CDR1 SGHTA, CDR2 FQGNSA.

The rearrangement uses TRBV5-1 and TRBJ2-2; 8 nucleotides agree with TRBD1. J was trimmed by 0 bases and V by 4 bases; bases with no gene match: 2. Germline values: CDR1 SGHRS, CDR2 YFSETQ. The CDR3 covers 15 residues. As DNA, the CDR3 is TGCGCCAGCAGCCAACAGGGGGCGAACACCGGGGAGCTGTTTTTT. Its protein is CASSQQGANTGELFF.

The V call is TRBV6-6, the J call TRBJ2-1; D is perhaps TRBD2 (5 bases). V was pared by 5 bases and J by 2 bases, with 13 bases between. The CDR3 extends over 15 amino acids. The germline gives CDR1 MNHNY, CDR2 SVGAGI (reference sequence). The CDR3: CASSPRADTYNEQFF. Here the CDR3 DNA reads TGTGCCAGCAGTCCGCGAGCGGATACCTACAATGAGCAGTTCTTC.

This sequence joins TRBV4-2 and TRBJ2-7; no reliable D call. The CDR3 sequence is 13 residues long. Trimming removed 1 base at V and 3 bases at J, with 7 bases between. The germline V gene encodes CDR1 LGHNA and CDR2 YNFKEQ. The CDR3 sequence is CASSQVADYEQYF. The CDR3 DNA reads as TGTGCCAGCAGCCAAGTGGCAGACTACGAGCAGTACTTC.

The chain carries TRBV7-9 and TRBJ2-2; D remains ambiguous. The CDR3 has 13 residues. Trimming removed 4 bases from V and 6 bases from J, with 9 bases in between. Germline CDR1 is SEHNR and CDR2 is FQNEAQ (reference sequence). CDR3 sequence (DNA): TGTGCCAGCAGCTCCGACCTAGCCGGGGAGCTGTTTTTT. Its translation is CASSSDLAGELFF. The whole variable domain, filled in from reference TRBV7-9 and TRBJ2-2, reads DTGVSQNPRHKITKRGQNVTFRCDPISEHNRLYWYRQTLGQGPEFLTYFQNEAQLEKSRLLSDRFSAERPKGSFSTLEIQRTEQGDSAMYLCASSSDLAGELFFGEGSRLTVL.

The genes are TRBV6-1 and TRBJ2-7; 8 bases are a match to TRBD1. Germline CDR1 reads MNHNS; CDR2 reads SASEGT. The J segment lost 2 bases and the V segment lost 5 bases, leaving 5 bases of the junction unmatched. CDR3 length equals 14 residues. DNA for the CDR3: TGTGCCAGCAGTCGGGACAGGCCAGCCTACGAGCAGTACTTC. Its translation is CASSRDRPAYEQYF.

The chain couples TRBV21-1 to TRBJ1-2; no DNA check was done on the table's D call, TRBD1. TRBV21-1 is designated a pseudogene. This CDR3 contains 17 residues. CDR3 sequence reads: CASSKNRRGQIACGYTF. CDR3 in DNA: TGTGCCAGCAGCAAAAATCGCAGGGGCCAAATCGCCTGCGGCTACACCTTC.

The J gene is TRBJ2-1, the V gene TRBV5-4; 8 bases are a match to TRBD1. J lost 11 bases, V lost 4 bases, and 5 bases had no gene match. CDR1 and CDR2 from the germline V gene are SGHNT and YYREEE (reference sequence). CDR3 length equals 12 residues. The CDR3 sequence: CASSGGTGKQFF. CDR3 DNA: TGTGCCAGCAGCGGGGGGACAGGTAAGCAGTTCTTC.

This chain joins TRBV30 and TRBJ2-7; 9 nucleotides line up with TRBD1. J was trimmed by 3 bases and V by 2 bases; bases with no gene match: 5. Germline CDR1 and CDR2: GTSNPN and SVGIG (reference sequence). The CDR3 contains 14 residues. As DNA, the CDR3 is TGTGCCTGGAGTACCGGGACAGGGTTCTACGAGCAGTACTTC. This sequence encodes CAWSTGTGFYEQYF. The complete variable domain, with remaining parts taken from reference TRBV30 and TRBJ2-7, reads SQTIHQWPATLVQPVGSPLSLECTVEGTSNPNLYWYRQAAGRGLQLLFYSVGIGQISSEVPQNLSASRPQDRQFILSSKKLLLSDSGFYLCAWSTGTGFYEQYFGPGTRLTVT.

This rearrangement joins TRBV5-4 to TRBJ2-7; D is unresolved. Trimming removed 5 bases from V and 2 bases from J, with 14 bases in between. CDR3 length equals 14 residues. Germline V gene data show CDR1 as SGHNT and CDR2 as YYREEE (reference sequence). This chain's CDR3 is CASSLTSEAYEQYF. The CDR3 DNA follows: TGTGCCAGCAGTTTGACGAGCGAGGCCTACGAGCAGTACTTC.

This chain joins TRBV30 and TRBJ2-7, with D perhaps matching TRBD2 (6 bases). Trimming pared 2 bases from V and 6 bases from J, leaving 11 bases between. The germline gives CDR1 GTSNPN, CDR2 SVGIG (reference sequence). The length of the CDR3 is 12 residues. The CDR3 sequence is CAWSLTSIEQYF. In nucleotides, the CDR3 is TGTGCCTGGAGTCTGACTAGTATCGAGCAGTACTTC.

In DNA, the CDR3 is TGTGCCAGCAGCCACGGACAGGGTCAAGAGACCCAGTACTTC. This encodes CASSHGQGQETQYF. V is TRBV2 and J is TRBJ2-5; 8 bases map to TRBD1. V gave up 6 bases and J gave up 2 bases; unmatched junction bases: 5. The CDR3 covers 14 residues. CDR1 SNHLY and CDR2 FYNNEI come from the germline V gene.

The chain recombines TRBV7-8 with TRBJ1-1; D remains unclear. Germline V lookup: CDR1 SGHVS, CDR2 FQNEAQ. The CDR3 consists of 12 residues. V lost 3 bases, J lost 4 bases, and 6 bases lay in between. The CDR3 DNA reads as TGTGCCAGCAGCTTTACCGGCACTGAAGCTTTCTTT. As protein: CASSFTGTEAFF.

The chain recombines TRBV7-9 with TRBJ1-1; a weak D match, TRBD1 (5 bases). Trimming stripped 1 base from V and 10 bases from J, with 10 bases between. Looked up from germline, CDR1 is SEHNR and CDR2 is FQNEAQ (reference sequence). The CDR3 is made up of 12 amino acids. CDR3 sequence: CASSLVMGGAFF. In DNA form, the CDR3 reads TGTGCCAGCAGCTTAGTAATGGGGGGAGCTTTCTTT.

V gene TRBV7-3 combines with J gene TRBJ2-7; 10 bases are shared with TRBD1. With 8 bases clipped from V and 2 bases from J, the junction kept 6 bases outside the gene matches. CDR1 and CDR2 from the germline V gene are SGHTA and FQGTGA. The CDR3 covers 14 residues. This CDR3 reads CASRRDRGPYEQYF. CDR3 DNA: TGTGCCAGCCGCCGGGACAGGGGCCCCTACGAGCAGTACTTC.